The entry below describes one T cell receptor beta chain. Its antigen is as yet unknown. The gene names here belong to mouse. The CDR3 goes on 1 residue after the read ends, and that part is filled in from the germline J gene. CDR3 sequences, V/J genes, frequencies and template counts came from survey-depth TCRbeta sequencing. Clones were sequenced by immunoSEQ multiplex PCR, and TCRdb holds only the in-frame ones, with some missing. This table has 48,000 or so clones, around 69% appearing once. The sample originates from a study of tissue T cells after allogeneic stem cell transplantation. Regarding the study as a whole: In patients and mice, blood and spleen missed much of tissue repertoire. The study did not identify alloreactive or antigen-specific tissue TCRs, and some clones might be persisting host cells. Anatomically similar tissues had similar TCR repertoires within each patient.

Unmatched junction bases numbered 4, after V lost 0 bases and J lost 0 bases. This CDR3 comprises 15 residues. Germline CDR1 and CDR2: GKSSPN and SITVG. The TCR was taken from a pool of C57BL/6 mice in good health. This sequence joins TRBV31 and TRBJ2-7, with TRBD2 identical over 8 bases. Sequencing input: sorted cells pooled from one or two spleens. The covered CDR3 bases are TGTGCCTGGAGTCTTGGGGGGGGGAACTCCTATGAACAGTAC. As protein: CAWSLGGGNSYEQY. The CDR3 in full is CAWSLGGGNSYEQYF.